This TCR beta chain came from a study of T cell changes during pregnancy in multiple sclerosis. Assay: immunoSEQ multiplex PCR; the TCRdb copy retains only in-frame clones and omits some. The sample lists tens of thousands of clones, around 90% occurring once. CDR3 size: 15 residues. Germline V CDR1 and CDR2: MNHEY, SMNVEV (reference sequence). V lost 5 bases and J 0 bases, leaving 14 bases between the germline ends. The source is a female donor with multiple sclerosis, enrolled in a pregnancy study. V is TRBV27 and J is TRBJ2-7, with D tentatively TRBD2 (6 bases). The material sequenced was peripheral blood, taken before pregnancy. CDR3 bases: TGTGCCAGCAGTAGGAAGCGGGCGAGCTCCTACGAGCAGTACTTC. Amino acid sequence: CASSRKRASSYEQYF.